This T cell receptor beta chain derives from a study of T-cell memory formation after mild COVID-19. Study-level information: Clustering of TCRs was largely donor specific.

Regarding the study as a whole: Day 15 to 85 contracting clones showed balanced CD4/CD8; later expanders leaned CD4+. Pre-infection memory held some responding clones, suggesting pre-existing cross-reactive T cells responded.

There are a few counts of this clonotype. Its antigen is undetermined. Researchers used 5'RACE with constant-segment primers to make TCR alpha and TCR beta cDNA libraries that carry sample barcodes and UMIs. TCRdb fed the 5' RACE reads into MiXCR, producing one record per CDR3 protein. The sample consists of 200,000 to 250,000 distinct CDR3 sequences, roughly a tenth of them appearing once. The CDR3 has 13 residues. Germline V gene data show CDR1 as SGHRS and CDR2 as YFSETQ. Germline trimming cut 3 bases from V and 8 bases from J; bases unmatched to any gene: 4. The sequence was obtained from a man in his late teens or twenties who had mild COVID-19 (a few samples of this study predate the infection). Cell type and time point are not known. Sample: PBMCs or a T cell subset sorted from them (not recorded which). The chain employs TRBV5-1 and TRBJ2-1; 8 bases are a match to TRBD1. In DNA form, the CDR3 reads TGCGCCAGCAGCTCGACAGGGGTTCATGAGCAGTTCTTC. Translation: CASSSTGVHEQFF.